This T cell receptor beta chain is from a study of blood T cell repertoires in COVID-19. Here immunoSEQ multiplex PCR was the method, and the copy in TCRdb shows in-frame clones only, minus some. The sample contains around 300,000 clones, nearly 90% of which appear only once. Germline CDR1 is MNHEY and CDR2 is SVGEGT. The J segment lost 3 bases and the V segment lost 4 bases, leaving 10 bases of the junction unmatched. The CDR3 extends over 17 amino acids. The rearrangement joins TRBV6-2 or TRBV6-3 to TRBJ2-1, with 9 bases that match TRBD1. The sequence was obtained from a woman in her thirties or forties with COVID-19, enrolled during active disease. The specimen was peripheral blood. The CDR3 bases are TGTGCCAGCAGTTCCAACAGGGGGACAGGGATCTACAATGAGCAGTTCTTC. Protein sequence: CASSSNRGTGIYNEQFF.